These T cell receptor beta chains were read from a single sample in a study of blood T cell repertoires in COVID-19. Sequencing was performed with immunoSEQ multiplex PCR; in TCRdb, only in-frame clones are kept and a portion is missing. The profile shows about 120,000 clones, 90% of them singletons. Sequences were obtained from peripheral blood. The receptor set was obtained from a woman in her sixties with COVID-19, enrolled during active disease. Both conserved end residues are part of each CDR3. A D gene is named only where the DNA matches it firmly. Clone size is stated in some rows and not others, as once, few, many or a class when expanded.

v_call	j_call	d_call	clone_size	cdr3_aa	cdr3_nt
TRBV6-2/TRBV6-3	TRBJ2-1	TRBD2	once	CASSLLAGGYNEQFF	TGTGCCAGCAGTCTTTTAGCGGGGGGTTACAATGAGCAGTTCTTC
TRBV4-2	TRBJ2-7	NA	NA	CASSQVQGPSYEQYF	TGTGCCAGCAGCCAAGTCCAGGGCCCCTCCTACGAGCAGTACTTC
TRBV5-6	TRBJ1-2	TRBD1	NA	CASHKGGTANYGYTF	TGTGCCAGCCACAAGGGCGGGACAGCTAACTATGGCTACACCTTC
TRBV11-2	TRBJ1-2	NA	NA	CASTPGQANYGYTF	TGTGCCAGCACTCCGGGACAAGCTAACTATGGCTACACCTTC
TRBV7-2	TRBJ2-1	NA	NA	CASSLAVRFYNEQFF	TGTGCCAGCAGCTTAGCCGTGCGGTTCTACAATGAGCAGTTCTTC
TRBV25-1	TRBJ1-4	NA	NA	CASSDLGGAYEKLFF	TGTGCCAGCAGTGATCTAGGGGGGGCTTATGAAAAACTGTTTTTT
TRBV7-8	TRBJ1-6	NA	NA	CASSLAQGGSPLHF	TGTGCCAGCAGCTTAGCCCAGGGTGGATCACCCCTCCACTTT
TRBV28	TRBJ2-1	TRBD2	NA	CASSLSGGAWSYNEQFF	TGTGCCAGCAGTTTGAGCGGGGGGGCCTGGTCCTACAATGAGCAGTTCTTC
TRBV11-2	TRBJ1-5	NA	NA	CASSSLNQPQHF	TGTGCCAGCAGCTCACTAAATCAGCCCCAGCATTTT
TRBV19	TRBJ2-7	NA	NA	CASSQGISYEQYF	TGTGCCAGTAGTCAGGGGATATCCTACGAGCAGTACTTC